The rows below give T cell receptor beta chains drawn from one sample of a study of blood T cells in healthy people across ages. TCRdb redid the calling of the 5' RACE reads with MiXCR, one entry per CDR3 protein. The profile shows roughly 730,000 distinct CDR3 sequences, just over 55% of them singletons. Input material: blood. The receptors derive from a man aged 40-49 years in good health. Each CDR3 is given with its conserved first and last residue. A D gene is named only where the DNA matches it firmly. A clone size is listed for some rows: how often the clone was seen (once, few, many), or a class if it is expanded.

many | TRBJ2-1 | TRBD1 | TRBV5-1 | CASSVGQGYYNEQFF | TGCGCCAGCAGCGTCGGACAGGGATACTACAATGAGCAGTTCTTC
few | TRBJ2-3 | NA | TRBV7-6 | CASSLPGLTDTQYF | TGTGCCAGCAGCTTACCGGGGCTAACAGATACGCAGTATTTT
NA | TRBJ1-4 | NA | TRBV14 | CASSQVTYEKLFF | TGTGCCAGCAGCCAAGTAACATATGAAAAACTGTTTTTT
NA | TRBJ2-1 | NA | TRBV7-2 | CASSLYAGAYNEQFF | TGTGCCAGCAGCTTATATGCGGGTGCCTACAATGAGCAGTTCTTC
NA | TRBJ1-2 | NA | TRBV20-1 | CSAGGVANYGYTF | TGCAGTGCTGGAGGGGTCGCTAACTATGGCTACACCTTC
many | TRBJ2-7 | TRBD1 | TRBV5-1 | CASSRTGGEQYF | TGTGCCAGCAGCCGGACAGGGGGCGAGCAGTACTTC
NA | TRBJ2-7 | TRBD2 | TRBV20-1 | CSARRQGLAGGRTYEQYF | TGCAGTGCTAGACGGCAGGGACTAGCGGGAGGTCGAACCTACGAGCAGTACTTC
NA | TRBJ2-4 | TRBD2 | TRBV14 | CASSLYPLAGGPVAKNIQYF | TGTGCCAGCAGCCTCTACCCACTAGCGGGAGGGCCCGTTGCCAAAAACATTCAGTACTTC
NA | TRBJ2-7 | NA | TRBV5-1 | CASSVSLRPRSYEQYF | TGCGCCAGCAGCGTCTCTTTGCGCCCACGTTCCTACGAGCAGTACTTC
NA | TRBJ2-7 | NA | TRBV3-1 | CASSPDTAGPYEQYF | TGTGCCAGCAGCCCCGATACGGCCGGACCCTACGAGCAGTACTTC
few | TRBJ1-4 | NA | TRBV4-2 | CASSQDRGEKLFF | TGTGCCAGCAGCCAAGATCGTGGTGAAAAACTGTTTTTT
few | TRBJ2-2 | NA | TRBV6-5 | CASSDPRDTGELFF | TGTGCCAGCAGCGATCCCAGGGACACCGGGGAGCTGTTTTTT
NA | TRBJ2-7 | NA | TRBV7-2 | CASSLEDEQYF | TGTGCCAGCAGCCTAGAAGACGAGCAGTACTTC
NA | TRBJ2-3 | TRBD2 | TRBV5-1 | CASSLDSLTSATAADTQYF | TGCGCCAGCAGCTTGGACTCTCTAACTAGCGCCACGGCGGCAGATACGCAGTATTTT
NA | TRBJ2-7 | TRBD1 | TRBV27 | CASTLRGDRGVYEQYF | TGTGCCAGCACCCTTCGGGGGGACAGGGGTGTCTACGAGCAGTACTTC
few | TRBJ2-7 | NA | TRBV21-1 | CASSKGEGRKSHEQYF | TGTGCCAGCAGCAAAGGAGAGGGGCGAAAGAGCCACGAGCAGTACTTC
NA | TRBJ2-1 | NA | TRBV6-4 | CASSIAAENEQFF | TGTGCCAGCAGTATAGCAGCGGAAAATGAGCAGTTCTTC
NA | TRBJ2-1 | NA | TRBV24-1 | CATESGNEQFF | TGTGCCACCGAGAGCGGTAATGAGCAGTTCTTC
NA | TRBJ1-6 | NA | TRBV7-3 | CASSLFSNSPLHF | TGTGCCAGCAGCCTATTTTCGAATTCACCCCTCCACTTT
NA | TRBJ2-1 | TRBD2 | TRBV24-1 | CATSGPSGRAYNEQFF | TGTGCCACCAGTGGACCTAGCGGGAGGGCCTACAATGAGCAGTTCTTC
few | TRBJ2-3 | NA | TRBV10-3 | CAITAGDTQYF | TGTGCCATCACCGCCGGAGATACGCAGTATTTT
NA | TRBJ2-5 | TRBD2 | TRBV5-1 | CASSFTRLAGEETQYF | TGCGCCAGCAGCTTTACCCGACTAGCGGGAGAAGAGACCCAGTACTTC
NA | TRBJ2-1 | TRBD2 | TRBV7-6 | CASSSSSSSGSYNEQFF | TGTGCCAGCAGCTCCTCCTCCTCTAGCGGGAGCTACAATGAGCAGTTCTTC
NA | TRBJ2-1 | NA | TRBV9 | CASSNGLSYNEQFF | TGTGCCAGCAGCAACGGCCTCTCCTACAATGAGCAGTTCTTC
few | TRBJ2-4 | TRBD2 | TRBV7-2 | CASSLTSGGPKNIQYF | TGTGCCAGCAGCCTGACTAGCGGAGGCCCCAAAAACATTCAGTACTTC
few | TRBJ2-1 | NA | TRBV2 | CASRERSLENEQFF | TGTGCCAGCAGGGAGAGATCTCTAGAAAATGAGCAGTTCTTC
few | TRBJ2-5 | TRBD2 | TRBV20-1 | CSAGGGQETQYF | TGCAGTGCCGGGGGGGGCCAAGAGACCCAGTACTTC
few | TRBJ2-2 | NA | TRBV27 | CASSLISGELFF | TGTGCCAGCAGTTTAATTTCCGGGGAGCTGTTTTTT
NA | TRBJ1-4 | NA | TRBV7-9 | CASSFSRRDEKLFF | TGTGCCAGCAGCTTTTCGAGGAGAGATGAAAAACTGTTTTTT
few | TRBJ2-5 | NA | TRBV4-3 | CASSQDSFAGETQYF | TGCGCCAGCAGCCAAGATAGTTTTGCGGGGGAGACCCAGTACTTC
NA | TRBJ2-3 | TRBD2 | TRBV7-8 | CASSIAGTSPTDTQYF | TGTGCCAGCAGCATTGCCGGGACTAGCCCCACAGATACGCAGTATTTT
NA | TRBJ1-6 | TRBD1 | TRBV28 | CASRAGGDPLHF | TGTGCCAGCAGGGCAGGGGGCGATCCCCTCCACTTT
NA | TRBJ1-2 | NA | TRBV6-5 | CASSYLDSYGYTF | TGTGCCAGCAGTTACTTGGACTCCTATGGCTACACCTTC
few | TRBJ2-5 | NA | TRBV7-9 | CASSPTGLSQETQYF | TGTGCCAGCAGCCCTACGGGACTCTCGCAAGAGACCCAGTACTTC
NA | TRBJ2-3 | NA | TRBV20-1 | CSATPVSGADTQYF | TGCAGTGCCACCCCAGTAAGTGGTGCAGATACGCAGTATTTT
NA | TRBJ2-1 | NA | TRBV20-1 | CSAKKEADLYNEQFF | TGCAGTGCAAAGAAGGAGGCGGACCTATACAATGAGCAGTTCTTC
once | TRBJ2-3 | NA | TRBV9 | CASSVEGAVGDVFDTQYF | TGTGCCAGCAGCGTAGAAGGTGCGGTGGGAGATGTTTTTGATACGCAGTATTTT
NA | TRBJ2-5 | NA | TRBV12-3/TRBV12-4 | CASTIRSQETQYF | TGTGCCAGCACCATAAGATCACAAGAGACCCAGTACTTC
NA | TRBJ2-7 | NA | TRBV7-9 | CASSLDYWDGYTYEQYF | TGTGCCAGCAGCTTAGACTATTGGGACGGCTACACCTACGAGCAGTACTTC
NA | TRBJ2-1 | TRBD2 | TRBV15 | CATSRGLAGGPVNEQFF | TGTGCCACCAGCAGAGGACTAGCGGGGGGGCCTGTCAATGAGCAGTTCTTC
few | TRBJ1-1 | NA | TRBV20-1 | CSARLQSTEAFF | TGCAGTGCTAGACTCCAAAGCACTGAAGCTTTCTTT
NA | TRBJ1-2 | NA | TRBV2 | CASLASIDDGYTF | TGTGCCAGCCTGGCCTCGATAGACGATGGCTACACCTTC
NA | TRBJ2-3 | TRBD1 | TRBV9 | CASSVDTGGTDTQYF | TGTGCCAGCAGCGTAGATACAGGGGGCACAGATACGCAGTATTTT
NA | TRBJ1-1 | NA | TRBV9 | CASSPIRGTEAFF | TGTGCCAGCAGCCCCATCAGAGGCACTGAAGCTTTCTTT